This TCR beta chain was recorded in a study of T cells in Graves' hyperthyroidism and ophthalmopathy. Using RNA transcripts as the source, TCR beta CDR3 regions were amplified. An initial round of RT-PCR targeting the TCR CDR3 relied on the HTBI primer set. TCRdb ran MiXCR on the multiplex PCR reads and lists one entry per CDR3 protein. The table records around 300,000 distinct CDR3 sequences, about 14% of them present only once. V shed 1 base and J 5 bases; nucleotides not matched to a gene: 7. This CDR3 has 16 amino acids. Germline CDR1 reads LGHNA; CDR2 reads YNFKEQ. Sequencing used blood. The chain uses TRBV4-2 and TRBJ2-5; 10 positions match TRBD2. This sequence was found in a woman aged 30 to 39 with Graves' hyperthyroidism. CDR3 DNA: TGTGCCAGCAGCCAAGTGGCTAGCGGGAGAACGGAGACCCAGTACTTC. Amino acid sequence: CASSQVASGRTETQYF.